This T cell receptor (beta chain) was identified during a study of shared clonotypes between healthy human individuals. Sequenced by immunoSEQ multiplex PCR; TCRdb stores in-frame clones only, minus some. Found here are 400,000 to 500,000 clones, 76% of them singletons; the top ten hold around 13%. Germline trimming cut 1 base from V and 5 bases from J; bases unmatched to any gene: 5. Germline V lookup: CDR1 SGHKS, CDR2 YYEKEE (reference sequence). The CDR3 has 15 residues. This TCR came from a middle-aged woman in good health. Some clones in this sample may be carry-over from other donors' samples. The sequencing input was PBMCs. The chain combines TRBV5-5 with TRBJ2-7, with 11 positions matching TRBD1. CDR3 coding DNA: TGTGCCAGCAGCTTGTGGGACAGGGGGGACCACGAGCAGTACTTC. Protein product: CASSLWDRGDHEQYF.